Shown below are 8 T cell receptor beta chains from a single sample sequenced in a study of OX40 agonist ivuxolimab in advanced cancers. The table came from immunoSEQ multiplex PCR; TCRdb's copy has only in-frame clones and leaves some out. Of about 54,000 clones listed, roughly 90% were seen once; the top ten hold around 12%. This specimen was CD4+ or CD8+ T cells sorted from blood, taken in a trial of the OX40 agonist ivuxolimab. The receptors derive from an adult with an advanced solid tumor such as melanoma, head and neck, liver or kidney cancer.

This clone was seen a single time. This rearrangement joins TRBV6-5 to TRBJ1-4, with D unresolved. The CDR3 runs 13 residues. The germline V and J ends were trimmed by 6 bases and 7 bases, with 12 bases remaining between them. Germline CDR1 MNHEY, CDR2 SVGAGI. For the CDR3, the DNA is TGTGCCAGCAGGCCAGGCCGAGGTGAAAAACTGTTTTTT. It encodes CASRPGRGEKLFF.

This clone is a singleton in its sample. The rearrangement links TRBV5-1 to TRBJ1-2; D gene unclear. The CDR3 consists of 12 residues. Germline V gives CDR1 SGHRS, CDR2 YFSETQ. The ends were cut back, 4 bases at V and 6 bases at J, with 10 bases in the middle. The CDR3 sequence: CASSLDAHGYTF. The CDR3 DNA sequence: TGCGCCAGCAGCCTGGACGCTCATGGCTACACCTTC.

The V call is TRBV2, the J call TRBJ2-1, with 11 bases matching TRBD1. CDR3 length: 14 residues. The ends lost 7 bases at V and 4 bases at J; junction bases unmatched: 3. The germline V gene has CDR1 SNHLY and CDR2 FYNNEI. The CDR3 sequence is CASIGTGGYNEQFF. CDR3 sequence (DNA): TGTGCCAGCATAGGGACAGGGGGTTACAATGAGCAGTTCTTC.

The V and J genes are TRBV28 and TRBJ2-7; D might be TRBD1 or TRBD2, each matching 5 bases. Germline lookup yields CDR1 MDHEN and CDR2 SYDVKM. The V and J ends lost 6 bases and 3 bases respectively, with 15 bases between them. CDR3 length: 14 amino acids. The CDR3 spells CASRQGIGGYEQYF. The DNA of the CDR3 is TGTGCCAGCAGGCAGGGAATTGGGGGCTACGAGCAGTACTTC.

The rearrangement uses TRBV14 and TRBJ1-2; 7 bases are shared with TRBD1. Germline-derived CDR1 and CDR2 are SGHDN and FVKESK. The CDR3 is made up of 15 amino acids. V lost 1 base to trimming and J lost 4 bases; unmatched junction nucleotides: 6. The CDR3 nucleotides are TGTGCCAGCAGCCAAGTCTTGGGGACAGCCTATGGCTACACCTTC. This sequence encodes CASSQVLGTAYGYTF.

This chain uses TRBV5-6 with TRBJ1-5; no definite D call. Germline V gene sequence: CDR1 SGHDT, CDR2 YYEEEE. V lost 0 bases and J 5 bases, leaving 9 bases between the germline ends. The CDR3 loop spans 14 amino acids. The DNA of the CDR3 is TGTGCCAGCAGCTTGGGGTTTGGGGATCAGCCCCAGCATTTT. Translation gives CASSLGFGDQPQHF.

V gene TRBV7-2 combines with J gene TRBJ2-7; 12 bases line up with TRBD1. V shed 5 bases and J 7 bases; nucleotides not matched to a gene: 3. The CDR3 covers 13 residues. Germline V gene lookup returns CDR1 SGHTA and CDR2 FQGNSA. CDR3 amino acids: CASSRDRGREQYF. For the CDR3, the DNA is TGTGCCAGCAGCCGGGACAGGGGGCGGGAGCAGTACTTC.

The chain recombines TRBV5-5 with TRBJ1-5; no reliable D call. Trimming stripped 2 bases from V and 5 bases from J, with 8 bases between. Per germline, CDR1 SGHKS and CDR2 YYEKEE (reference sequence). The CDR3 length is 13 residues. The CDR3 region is CASSFNGDQPQHF. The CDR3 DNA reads TGTGCCAGCAGCTTTAACGGGGATCAGCCCCAGCATTTT.